These T cell receptor beta chains were read from a single sample in a study of blood T cell repertoires in COVID-19. Libraries were prepared by immunoSEQ multiplex PCR; TCRdb keeps only in-frame clonotypes and omits some of them. The sample consists of about 120,000 clones, more than 80% of them appearing once. Sequenced input: peripheral blood. These receptors all stem from a human donor in a cohort sampled during active COVID-19. CDR3s include the opening cysteine and the closing phenylalanine or tryptophan. A D gene is named only where the DNA matches it firmly. A clone size is listed for some rows: how often the clone was seen (once, few, many), or a class if it is expanded.

>-|TRBD1|TRBV11-2|TRBJ2-1
TGTGCCAGCAGCTTAGCCCGGGACAGGGGGTCCTACAATGAGCAGTTCTTC
CASSLARDRGSYNEQFF
>few|TRBD2|TRBV5-1|TRBJ2-3
TGCGCCAGCAGCTTGAAGGTTAGCGGGGTCACAGATACGCAGTATTTT
CASSLKVSGVTDTQYF
>-|-|TRBV11-3|TRBJ1-1
TGTGCCAGCAGCCTCCGAGGATCGGGAGGGGACACTGAAGCTTTCTTT
CASSLRGSGGDTEAFF
>few|-|TRBV6-5|TRBJ2-1
TGTGCCAGCAGAAACCGGGACTCGGCCTACAATGAGCAGTTCTTC
CASRNRDSAYNEQFF
>-|TRBD2|TRBV28|TRBJ2-3
TGTGCCAGCAGTTTATATCCCGGACGGGCGGGAGGGCAAGATACGCAGTATTTT
CASSLYPGRAGGQDTQYF
>-|-|TRBV7-8|TRBJ1-1
TGTGCCAGCAGCCGTACTAAGGCCAACACTGAAGCTTTCTTT
CASSRTKANTEAFF
>-|-|TRBV11-2|TRBJ1-2
TGTGCCAGCAGCTTAGCGGGGAATTTGGGCTATGGCTACACCTTC
CASSLAGNLGYGYTF
>-|TRBD1|TRBV19|TRBJ2-7
TGTGCCAGTAGTGGCGGGGACAGGGCCGCTTGGGGCGAGCAGTACTTC
CASSGGDRAAWGEQYF
>few|-|TRBV7-9|TRBJ2-2
TGTGCCAGCAGCCCATACGGAGTTTTGGCCGGGGAGCTGTTTTTT
CASSPYGVLAGELFF
>few|TRBD1|TRBV29-1|TRBJ1-1
TGCAGCGTTCTTGGGGAACAGGGGAGAATGAACACTGAAGCTTTCTTT
CSVLGEQGRMNTEAFF
>once|-|TRBV7-8|TRBJ2-7
TGTGCCAGCAGCGAAACCTACCAGGGTGCCGACGAGCAGTACTTC
CASSETYQGADEQYF
>-|-|TRBV12-3/TRBV12-4|TRBJ1-6
TGTGCCAGCAGGGAACAGGTGACCTCACCCCTCCACTTT
CASREQVTSPLHF
>-|-|TRBV29-1|TRBJ2-7
TGCAGCGTTGAAAGCCCAGGCCGCGACGAGCAGTACTTC
CSVESPGRDEQYF
>-|TRBD1|TRBV7-9|TRBJ1-2
TGTGCCAGCAGCTTAGGGACAGGGCCTGGATACTATGGCTACACCTTC
CASSLGTGPGYYGYTF
>-|TRBD2|TRBV6-5|TRBJ2-7
TGTGCCAGCAGTTTGGGACTAGCGGGAAGGTACGAGCAGTACTTC
CASSLGLAGRYEQYF
>-|-|TRBV11-3|TRBJ1-4
TGTGCCAGCAGCTTTAACGGCGGCGGGTTTGAAAAACTGTTTTTT
CASSFNGGGFEKLFF
>-|-|TRBV28|TRBJ2-4
TGTGCCAGCAGTTCCCCTTCCTCGGTGTGGATTCAGTACTTC
CASSSPSSVWIQYF
>-|-|TRBV7-6|TRBJ1-1
TGTGCCAGCAGCTCGAGTCGGGGACAGAACACTGAAGCTTTCTTT
CASSSSRGQNTEAFF
>-|-|TRBV2|TRBJ1-5
TGTGCCAGCAGTGAGCCGACAGATTATCAGCCCCAGCATTTT
CASSEPTDYQPQHF
>-|-|TRBV12-3/TRBV12-4|TRBJ1-2
TGTGCCAGCAGATACAGGGCTGATGGCTACACCTTC
CASRYRADGYTF
>-|-|TRBV6-6|TRBJ1-4
TGTGCCAGCAGTTACAGGGCCGGCGGGGAAAAACTGTTTTTT
CASSYRAGGEKLFF
>-|-|TRBV10-3|TRBJ1-4
TGTGCCATCAGTCCCGGGGGGGCAAGTGAAAAACTGTTTTTT
CAISPGGASEKLFF
>-|TRBD2|TRBV5-1|TRBJ2-7
TGCGCCCGCAGCTGGGGGGCGGGGGGACGTGACGAGCAGTACTTC
CARSWGAGGRDEQYF
>-|-|TRBV15|TRBJ1-2
TGTGCCACCAGCAGAGCGGGGGGTGGAGGGAACTATGGCTACACCTTC
CATSRAGGGGNYGYTF
>-|-|TRBV6-1|TRBJ2-7
TGTGCCAGCAGTGAGGGCAGGAGGGACGAGCAGTACTTC
CASSEGRRDEQYF
>-|TRBD1|TRBV7-8|TRBJ2-7
TGTGCCAGCAGCTTAGCCGGGACAGGGCGGGAGCAGTACTTC
CASSLAGTGREQYF
>-|TRBD1|TRBV7-9|TRBJ2-3
TGTGCCAGCAGTCAGGACAGGGTGGGTACAGATACGCAGTATTTT
CASSQDRVGTDTQYF
>-|TRBD1|TRBV9|TRBJ2-7
TGTGCCAGCAGCGTAGGAGACGGACGGGCAGGGGGCGGCGACGAGCAGTACTTC
CASSVGDGRAGGGDEQYF
>-|TRBD1|TRBV7-7|TRBJ2-7
TGTGCCAGCAGCCTCAGAGGGACAGGGCCCTACGAGCAGTACTTC
CASSLRGTGPYEQYF
>-|-|TRBV2|TRBJ1-1
TGTGCCAGCAGCTACCATGGGAACACTGAAGCTTTCTTT
CASSYHGNTEAFF
>-|TRBD1|TRBV10-1|TRBJ1-1
TGCGCCAGCAGTGAGAAGGAGGGGGCGTTGAACACTGAAGCTTTCTTT
CASSEKEGALNTEAFF
>-|-|TRBV24-1|TRBJ1-5
TGTGCCACCGAAGACAGTTCTAGCAATCAGCCCCAGCATTTT
CATEDSSSNQPQHF
>-|TRBD1|TRBV7-8|TRBJ2-7
TGTGCCAGCAGCGCCGGGACAGGGGGCTACGAGCAGTACTTC
CASSAGTGGYEQYF
>once|-|TRBV30|TRBJ1-6
TGTGCCTGGAGTGGAAAAGCTAGCTCCTATAATTCACCCCTCCACTTT
CAWSGKASSYNSPLHF
>-|-|TRBV30|TRBJ1-1
TGTGCCTGGAGTGGCCAGATTAACACTGAAGCTTTCTTT
CAWSGQINTEAFF
>-|-|TRBV9|TRBJ2-1
TGTGCCAGCAGCGGCACGGGACACAACTACAATGAGCAGTTCTTC
CASSGTGHNYNEQFF
>-|-|TRBV7-2|TRBJ1-1
TGTGCCAGCAGCTTAGGACAGGTATACACTGAAGCTTTCTTT
CASSLGQVYTEAFF
>-|-|TRBV5-1|TRBJ2-2
TGCGCCAGCAGCCCCAAGGGCGGGGTGAACATTGTGGGCGGGGAGCTGTTTTTT
CASSPKGGVNIVGGELFF
>-|-|TRBV6-2/TRBV6-3|TRBJ2-3
TGTGCCAGCAGTTACGACAGAACCACAGATACGCAGTATTTT
CASSYDRTTDTQYF
>-|TRBD2|TRBV5-1|TRBJ2-1
TGCGCCAGCAGCCTTCCGGGACTAGCGGGATACAATGAGCAGTTCTTC
CASSLPGLAGYNEQFF
>-|-|TRBV30|TRBJ1-6
TGTGCCTGGAGGGCGCGGGATAGGTCACCCCTCCACTTT
CAWRARDRSPLHF